This T cell receptor (beta chain) was recovered during a study of cytomegalovirus exposure and HLA in healthy donors. The overall study: Counted in an early data release were roughly 87 million unique TCRs from HLA-typed donors.

Study-level results: Listed as cytomegalovirus-associated were 170 or so TCR beta chains. In a later analysis, donors in an Asian-associated ancestry cluster reportedly had fewer N-insertions in productive TCRs than the cohort mean.

With 60 Vbeta and 13 Jbeta primers, the PCR was carried out. TCRdb keeps only in-frame clones here, not all; method: immunoSEQ multiplex PCR. Its table records some 150,000 clones. Trimming took 7 bases from V and 2 from J; bases not matched to a gene: 7. The germline gives CDR1 LNHDA, CDR2 SQIVND (reference sequence). The CDR3 contains 14 residues. Notes on this clone: Its antigen remains unknown.

This receptor was obtained from a woman younger than 35 in good health and CMV-seropositive. Sample: PBMCs. J is TRBJ1-1 and V is TRBV19; 7 nucleotides line up with TRBD1. The DNA of the CDR3 is TGTGCCAGTATACAAGCAGGGGGTAACACTGAAGCTTTCTTT. Protein: CASIQAGGNTEAFF.